The rows below give T cell receptor beta chains drawn from one sample of a study of cytomegalovirus exposure and HLA in healthy donors. The method was immunoSEQ multiplex PCR; TCRdb's version includes in-frame clones alone and lacks a portion of them. This table has some 250,000 clones, less than 95% appearing once. The sample taken for sequencing was PBMCs. The receptors were gathered from a woman aged 30 to 39 in good health and CMV-seronegative. CDR3s include the opening cysteine and the closing phenylalanine or tryptophan. Each record gives: J gene, clone size, D gene, V gene, CDR3 length, CDR3 DNA, CDR3 protein. The D gene is left open where the match is weak. A clone size is listed for some rows: how often the clone was seen (once, few, many), or a class if it is expanded.

TRBJ2-1 | . | TRBD1 | TRBV7-6 | 16 | TGTGCCAGCAGCTTAGCCGGGACAGGAGCCTACAATGAGCAGTTCTTC | CASSLAGTGAYNEQFF
TRBJ2-2 | . | . | TRBV20-1 | 11 | TGCAGTGCTAGGGGGTCCGGGGAGCTGTTTTTT | CSARGSGELFF
TRBJ2-1 | . | . | TRBV11-3 | 16 | TGTGCCAGCAGCTTAGATAAGTGGAACTCCTACAATGAGCAGTTCTTC | CASSLDKWNSYNEQFF
TRBJ2-2 | few | TRBD1 | TRBV5-1 | 14 | TGCGCCAGCAGCTTGGTGACAGGGGCCGGGGAGCTGTTTTTT | CASSLVTGAGELFF
TRBJ2-1 | . | . | TRBV18 | 15 | TGTGCCAGCTCACCGGTCCCGGGACTCAACAATGAGCAGTTCTTC | CASSPVPGLNNEQFF
TRBJ1-2 | . | . | TRBV27 | 14 | TGTGCCAGCAGTTTAGGGGGGGCAGTAGGTGGCTACACCTTC | CASSLGGAVGGYTF
TRBJ2-1 | . | TRBD2 | TRBV5-1 | 16 | TGCGCCAGCAGCTTGGGACTAGCAGCTTCCTACAATGAGCAGTTCTTC | CASSLGLAASYNEQFF
TRBJ2-7 | . | TRBD2 | TRBV28 | 17 | TGTGCCAGCAGTTCGGAAGCGGGAGTTAGGTTGAGAGACGAGCAGTACTTC | CASSSEAGVRLRDEQYF
TRBJ2-7 | . | . | TRBV11-2 | 15 | TGTGCCAGCAGCTTAGATCTCACTAGGTCATACGAGCAGTACTTC | CASSLDLTRSYEQYF
TRBJ2-7 | . | TRBD2 | TRBV4-2 | 17 | TGTGCCAGCAGCCAAGAGGGGTCTAGCGGGGGATCCTACGAGCAGTACTTC | CASSQEGSSGGSYEQYF
TRBJ2-1 | . | TRBD2 | TRBV6-6 | 15 | TGTGCCAGCAGTGGACTAGCGGGCGTTAACAATGAGCAGTTCTTC | CASSGLAGVNNEQFF
TRBJ2-1 | . | TRBD2 | TRBV25-1 | 15 | TGTGCCAGCAGTGAGGGACTAGACTACGACAATGAGCAGTTCTTC | CASSEGLDYDNEQFF
TRBJ1-4 | . | . | TRBV28 | 14 | TGTGCCAGCAGTTTTGGGACTTTAAATGAAAAACTGTTTTTT | CASSFGTLNEKLFF
TRBJ2-1 | . | TRBD2 | TRBV6-5 | 15 | TGTGCCAGCAGTTACTGGGCGGGAGGGCGGAATGAGCAGTTCTTC | CASSYWAGGRNEQFF
TRBJ2-1 | . | TRBD2 | TRBV28 | 16 | TGTGCCAGCAGTTTCCTGACTAGCGGGATGACCAATGAGCAGTTCTTC | CASSFLTSGMTNEQFF
TRBJ1-2 | . | . | TRBV4-2 | 18 | TGTGCCAGCAGCCCCGACAAGGCTAAAGGTTCCCATAACTATGGCTACACCTTC | CASSPDKAKGSHNYGYTF
TRBJ2-1 | . | TRBD2 | TRBV7-3 | 16 | TGTGCCAGCAGCGCTACGACTAGCGGGATCTACAATGAGCAGTTCTTC | CASSATTSGIYNEQFF
TRBJ2-5 | . | . | TRBV6-1 | 15 | TGTGCCAGCAGTTCCAGCAGCCCTACCCAAGAGACCCAGTACTTC | CASSSSSPTQETQYF
TRBJ2-7 | . | TRBD1 | TRBV6-6 | 14 | TGTGCCAGCAGTGGGACAGGGGGGACCTACGAGCAGTACTTC | CASSGTGGTYEQYF
TRBJ1-4 | once | TRBD1 | TRBV2 | 17 | TGTGCCAGCAACCAGGACAGGGGAAGCGCAACTAATGAAAAACTGTTTTTT | CASNQDRGSATNEKLFF
TRBJ2-5 | . | . | TRBV5-1 | 13 | TGCGCCAGCAGCTTGGGACTTCAAGAGACCCAGTACTTC | CASSLGLQETQYF
TRBJ2-3 | . | . | TRBV28 | 16 | TGTGCCAGCAGTTTTGTGGACTTCGGGGTATCGGATACGCAGTATTTT | CASSFVDFGVSDTQYF
TRBJ2-1 | . | TRBD2 | TRBV5-1 | 15 | TGCGCCAGCAGCAGGCGGGAGACCGAGTACAATGAGCAGTTCTTC | CASSRRETEYNEQFF
TRBJ1-1 | . | TRBD1 | TRBV4-1 | 14 | TGCGCCAGCAGCCAGACAGGGGATTTGAAGGAAGCTTTCTTT | CASSQTGDLKEAFF
TRBJ2-7 | . | . | TRBV2 | 15 | TGTGCCAGCGCCAGTGCCGTGTTGGGGGTCTACGAGCAGTACTTC | CASASAVLGVYEQYF
TRBJ2-2 | . | TRBD1 | TRBV14 | 17 | TGTGCCAGCAGCAGACCCCGGACAGGGGGCGCGACCGGGGAGCTGTTTTTT | CASSRPRTGGATGELFF
TRBJ2-2 | . | TRBD2 | TRBV9 | 17 | TGTGCCAGCAGCGTAACGACTAGCGGGAGCGTTACCGGGGAGCTGTTTTTT | CASSVTTSGSVTGELFF
TRBJ2-7 | . | . | TRBV7-2 | 14 | TGTGCCAGCAGCTTGGGCCTTAGCGGTTACGAGCAGTACTTC | CASSLGLSGYEQYF
TRBJ1-3 | . | TRBD1 | TRBV29-1 | 17 | TGCAGCGTTGAAGGTCCATCGGGACAGGGTTTTGTAAACACCATATATTTT | CSVEGPSGQGFVNTIYF
TRBJ1-5 | . | . | TRBV7-2 | 14 | TGTGCCAGCAGCTTACCCCTTAGCAATCAGCCCCAGCATTTT | CASSLPLSNQPQHF
TRBJ2-7 | . | . | TRBV5-5 | 14 | TGTGCCAGCAGCTTGGAAGCCAGAACCTACGAGCAGTACTTC | CASSLEARTYEQYF
TRBJ1-4 | . | . | TRBV6-5 | 15 | TGTGCCAGCAGGCCGACCCGGGCAGTGGAGCGAAAACTGTTTTTT | CASRPTRAVERKLFF
TRBJ2-7 | once | . | TRBV27 | 13 | TGTGCCAGCAGCCTAAACCTAGCATCCGAGCAGTACTTC | CASSLNLASEQYF
TRBJ2-2 | . | TRBD2 | TRBV7-3 | 15 | TGTGCCAGCAGCCAGACCGGGACTAGCACCGGGGAGCTGTTTTTT | CASSQTGTSTGELFF
TRBJ1-2 | . | . | TRBV15 | 15 | TGTGCCACCAGCAGAGAAACCGGGGGAACCTATGGCTACACCTTC | CATSRETGGTYGYTF
TRBJ2-7 | . | . | TRBV6-1 | 15 | TGTGCCAGCAGTGAAGCGGCGCTAGCCGGCTACGAGCAGTACTTC | CASSEAALAGYEQYF
TRBJ2-1 | . | TRBD2 | TRBV11-2 | 16 | TGTGCCAGCAGCTTAGATCGGGGGACTAGTTCCAATGAGCAGTTCTTC | CASSLDRGTSSNEQFF